This T cell receptor beta chain stems from a study of cytomegalovirus exposure and HLA in healthy donors. Study-wide points: A list of about 180 TCR beta chains associated with cytomegalovirus was given.

The germline CDR1 and CDR2 sequences are SGHRS and YFSETQ. The CDR3 length is 15 residues. Trimming took off 2 bases at V and 0 bases at J, with 11 bases between the two ends. This clone was found a few times. Its antigen is unidentified. The PCR ran on 60 Vbeta and 13 Jbeta primers. Produced via immunoSEQ multiplex PCR; TCRdb's table is partial and in-frame only. The sample has 100,000 or so clones, roughly two thirds seen once. This TCR came from a woman aged 30 to 39 in good health and CMV-seronegative. Sequencing was carried out using PBMCs. V is TRBV5-1 and J is TRBJ1-1, with D possibly being TRBD1 (6 bases). CDR3 sequence: CASSLQGQMNTEAFF. The CDR3 DNA reads as TGCGCCAGCAGCTTACAGGGTCAAATGAACACTGAAGCTTTCTTT.